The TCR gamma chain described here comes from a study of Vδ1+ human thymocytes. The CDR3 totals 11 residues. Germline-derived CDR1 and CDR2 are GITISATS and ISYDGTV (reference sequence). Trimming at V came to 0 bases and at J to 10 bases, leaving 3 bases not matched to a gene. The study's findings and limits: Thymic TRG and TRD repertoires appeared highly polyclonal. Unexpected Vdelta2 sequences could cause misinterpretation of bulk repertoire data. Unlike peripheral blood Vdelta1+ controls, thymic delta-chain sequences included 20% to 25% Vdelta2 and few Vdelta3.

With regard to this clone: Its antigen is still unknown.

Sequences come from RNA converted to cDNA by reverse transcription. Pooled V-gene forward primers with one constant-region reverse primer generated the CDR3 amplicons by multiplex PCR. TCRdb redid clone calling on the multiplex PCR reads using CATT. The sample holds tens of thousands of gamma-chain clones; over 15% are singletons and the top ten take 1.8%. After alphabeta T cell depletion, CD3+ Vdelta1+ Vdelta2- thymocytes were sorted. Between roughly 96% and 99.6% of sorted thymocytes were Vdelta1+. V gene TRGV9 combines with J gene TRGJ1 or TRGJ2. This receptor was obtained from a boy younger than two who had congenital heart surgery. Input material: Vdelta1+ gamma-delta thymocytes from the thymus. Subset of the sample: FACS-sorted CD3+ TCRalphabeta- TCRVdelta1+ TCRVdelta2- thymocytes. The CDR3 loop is CALWEVTKKLF. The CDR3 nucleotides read TGTGCCTTGTGGGAGGTGACGAAGAAACTCTTT.